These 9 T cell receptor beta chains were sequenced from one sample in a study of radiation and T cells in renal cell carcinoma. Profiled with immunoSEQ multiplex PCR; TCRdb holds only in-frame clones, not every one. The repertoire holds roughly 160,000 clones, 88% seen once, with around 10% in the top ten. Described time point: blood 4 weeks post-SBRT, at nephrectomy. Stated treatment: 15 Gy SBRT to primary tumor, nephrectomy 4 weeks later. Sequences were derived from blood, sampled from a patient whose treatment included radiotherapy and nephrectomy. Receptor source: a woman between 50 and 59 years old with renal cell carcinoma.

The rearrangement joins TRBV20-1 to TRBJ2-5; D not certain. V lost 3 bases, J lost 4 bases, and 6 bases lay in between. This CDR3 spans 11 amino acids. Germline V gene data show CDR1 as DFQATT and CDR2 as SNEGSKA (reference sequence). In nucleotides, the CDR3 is TGCAGTGCTAGCCAGTCAGAGACCCAGTACTTC. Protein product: CSASQSETQYF.

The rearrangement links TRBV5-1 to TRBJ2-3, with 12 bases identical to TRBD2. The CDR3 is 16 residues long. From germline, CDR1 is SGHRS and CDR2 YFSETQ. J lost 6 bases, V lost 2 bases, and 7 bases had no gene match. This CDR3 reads CASSFSSGGAWDTQYF. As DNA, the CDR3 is TGCGCCAGCAGCTTCTCTAGCGGGGGGGCATGGGATACGCAGTATTTT.

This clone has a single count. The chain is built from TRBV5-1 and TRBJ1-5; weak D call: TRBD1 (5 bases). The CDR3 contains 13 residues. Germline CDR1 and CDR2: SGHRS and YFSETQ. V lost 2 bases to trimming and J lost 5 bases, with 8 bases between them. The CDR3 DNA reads TGCGCCAGCAGCTTTGACAGCTATCAGCCCCAGCATTTT. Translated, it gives CASSFDSYQPQHF.

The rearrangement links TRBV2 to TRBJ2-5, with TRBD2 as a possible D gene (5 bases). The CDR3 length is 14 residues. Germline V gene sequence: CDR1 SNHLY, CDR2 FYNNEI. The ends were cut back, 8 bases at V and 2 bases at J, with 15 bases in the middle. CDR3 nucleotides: TGTGCCAGCCGAAGACTAAAGAGGCAAGAGACCCAGTACTTC. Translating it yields CASRRLKRQETQYF.

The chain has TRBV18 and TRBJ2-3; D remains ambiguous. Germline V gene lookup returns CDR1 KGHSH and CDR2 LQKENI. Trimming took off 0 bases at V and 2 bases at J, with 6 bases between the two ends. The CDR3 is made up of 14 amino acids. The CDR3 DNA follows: TGTGCCAGCTCACCACCAATTAACACAGATACGCAGTATTTT. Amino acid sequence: CASSPPINTDTQYF.

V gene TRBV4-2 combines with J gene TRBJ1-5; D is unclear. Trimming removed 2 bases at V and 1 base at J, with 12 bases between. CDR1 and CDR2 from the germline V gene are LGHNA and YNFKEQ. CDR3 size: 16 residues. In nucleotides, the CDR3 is TGTGCCAGCAGCCAAAGGGATCAGATAAGCAATCAGCCCCAGCATTTT. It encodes CASSQRDQISNQPQHF.

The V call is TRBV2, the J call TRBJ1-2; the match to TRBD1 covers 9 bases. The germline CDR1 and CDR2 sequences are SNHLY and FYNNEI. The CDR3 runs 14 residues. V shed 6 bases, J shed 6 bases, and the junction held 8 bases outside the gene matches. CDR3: CASSHRGLLNGYTF. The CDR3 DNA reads TGTGCCAGCAGCCACAGGGGGCTCTTGAATGGCTACACCTTC.

CDR3 protein: CAMATGGIQETQYF. CDR3 in DNA: TGTGCCATGGCCACCGGGGGGATCCAAGAGACCCAGTACTTC. V and J are TRBV7-2 and TRBJ2-5, with 7 nucleotides matching TRBD2. J was trimmed by 1 base and V by 10 bases; bases with no gene match: 9. The CDR3 spans 14 residues. The germline CDR1 and CDR2 sequences are SGHTA and FQGNSA.

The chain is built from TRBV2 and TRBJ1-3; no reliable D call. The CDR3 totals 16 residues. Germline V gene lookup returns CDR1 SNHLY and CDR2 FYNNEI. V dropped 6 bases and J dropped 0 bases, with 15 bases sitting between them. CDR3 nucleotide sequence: TGTGCCAGCAGGGTAGACTCGGGGATCTCTGGAAACACCATATATTTT. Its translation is CASRVDSGISGNTIYF.